The source of this TCR beta chain is a study of early T cells in non-severe SARS-CoV-2 infection. As for the study in general: Bulk RNA from unsorted whole blood was sequenced; chains were unpaired.

General study results and limits: Lookups in VDJdb leaned toward anti-spike CD8 responses and missed private and CD4 specificities.

V lost 6 bases, J lost 4 bases, and 21 bases lay in between. This CDR3 has 16 amino acids. Germline lookup yields CDR1 MGHRA and CDR2 YSYEKL. This clonotype was counted many times. Antigen specificity is unknown. Individually, cDNA molecules had unique molecular identifiers attached to them. TCRdb itself ran the 5' RACE reads through MiXCR, one entry per CDR3 protein. The table shows 32,000 or so distinct CDR3 sequences, with under 7% occurring only once. The chain recombines TRBV4-1 with TRBJ2-5; perhaps TRBD2 as D (6 bases). Sequencing used whole blood. The source of this sequence is an adult who was a healthcare worker with PCR-confirmed SARS-CoV-2 infection or an uninfected control (not recorded which). DNA for the CDR3: TGCGCCAGCAGGCTTATGGCGGGAAGAGGTCCAGAGACCCAGTACTTC. Translation: CASRLMAGRGPETQYF.